This T cell receptor (beta chain) came from a study of CD8 T cells in Susac syndrome. V dropped 6 bases and J dropped 3 bases, with 11 bases sitting between them. The CDR3 extends over 12 amino acids. Germline-derived CDR1 and CDR2 are DFQATT and SNEGSKA (reference sequence). Random hexamers were used to reverse transcribe about 0.5 to 1 ug of RNA. MiXCR, run by TCRdb on the immunoSEQ multiplex PCR reads, gives a single entry per CDR3 protein. The repertoire includes over 95,000 distinct CDR3 sequences, about 93% of them detected once, and roughly 0.15% sits in the top ten. The chain carries TRBV20-1 and TRBJ1-1; D perhaps matches TRBD1 (6 bases). The sequencing sample was made of CD4+ T cells from PBMCs. The TCR sequence derives from a human donor in good health. This chain's CDR3 is CSARPGDTEAFF. The CDR3 DNA is TGCAGTGCCAGACCAGGGGACACTGAAGCTTTCTTT.